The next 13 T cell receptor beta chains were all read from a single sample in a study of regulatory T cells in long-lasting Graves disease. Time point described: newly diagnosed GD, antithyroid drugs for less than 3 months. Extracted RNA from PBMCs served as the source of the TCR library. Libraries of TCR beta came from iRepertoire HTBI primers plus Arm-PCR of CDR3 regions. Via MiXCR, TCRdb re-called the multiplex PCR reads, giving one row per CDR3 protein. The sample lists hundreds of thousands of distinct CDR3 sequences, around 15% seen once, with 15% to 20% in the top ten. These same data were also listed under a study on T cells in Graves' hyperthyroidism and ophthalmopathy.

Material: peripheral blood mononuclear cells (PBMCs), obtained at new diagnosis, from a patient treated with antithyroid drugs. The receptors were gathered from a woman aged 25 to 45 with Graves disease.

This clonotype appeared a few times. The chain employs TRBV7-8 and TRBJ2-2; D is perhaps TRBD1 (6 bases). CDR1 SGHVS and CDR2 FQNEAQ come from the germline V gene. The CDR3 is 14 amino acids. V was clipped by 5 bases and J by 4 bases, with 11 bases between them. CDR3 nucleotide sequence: TGTGCCAGCAGCCCAGCCAGGGGCACCGGGGAGCTGTTTTTT. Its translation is CASSPARGTGELFF.

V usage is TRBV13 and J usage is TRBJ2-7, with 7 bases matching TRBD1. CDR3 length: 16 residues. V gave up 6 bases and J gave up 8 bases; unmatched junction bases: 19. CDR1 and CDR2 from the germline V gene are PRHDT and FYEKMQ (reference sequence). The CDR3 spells CASRQKTGPNLRKQYF. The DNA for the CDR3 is TGTGCCAGCAGACAAAAGACAGGGCCCAATCTACGGAAGCAGTACTTC.

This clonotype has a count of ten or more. CDR3 loop: CSASQANYGYTF. The CDR3, as DNA: TGCAGTGCTAGCCAGGCCAACTATGGCTACACCTTC. The gene calls are TRBV20-1 and TRBJ1-2; D remains unclear. The ends were cut back, 3 bases at V and 2 bases at J, with 7 bases in the middle. CDR1 is DFQATT, CDR2 SNEGSKA, per germline (reference sequence). The CDR3 consists of 12 residues.

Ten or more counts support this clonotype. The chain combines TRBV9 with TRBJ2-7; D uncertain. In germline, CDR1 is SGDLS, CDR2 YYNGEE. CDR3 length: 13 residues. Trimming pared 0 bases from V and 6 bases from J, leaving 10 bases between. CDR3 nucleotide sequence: TGTGCCAGCAGCGTAGATTCGGGTGGCGAGCAGTACTTC. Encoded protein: CASSVDSGGEQYF. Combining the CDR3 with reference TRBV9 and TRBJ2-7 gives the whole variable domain DSGVTQTPKHLITATGQRVTLRCSPRSGDLSVYWYQQSLDQGLQFLIQYYNGEERAKGNILERFSAQQFPDLHSELNLSSLELGDSALYFCASSVDSGGEQYFGPGTRLTVT.

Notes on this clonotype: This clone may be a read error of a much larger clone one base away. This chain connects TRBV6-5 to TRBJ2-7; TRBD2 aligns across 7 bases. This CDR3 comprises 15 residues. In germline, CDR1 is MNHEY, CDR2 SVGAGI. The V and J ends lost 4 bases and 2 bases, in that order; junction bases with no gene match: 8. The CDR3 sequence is CASSSGGTSAYEQYF. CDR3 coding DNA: TGTGCCAGCAGTTCCGGGGGGACTTCTGCCTACGAGCAGTACTTC.

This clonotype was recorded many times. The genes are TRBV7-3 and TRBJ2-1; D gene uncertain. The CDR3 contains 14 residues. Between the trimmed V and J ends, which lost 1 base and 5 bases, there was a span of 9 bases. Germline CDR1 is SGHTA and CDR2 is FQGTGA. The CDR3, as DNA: TGTGCCAGCAGCTTAAGTTCGGAAAACAATGAGCAGTTCTTC. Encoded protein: CASSLSSENNEQFF.

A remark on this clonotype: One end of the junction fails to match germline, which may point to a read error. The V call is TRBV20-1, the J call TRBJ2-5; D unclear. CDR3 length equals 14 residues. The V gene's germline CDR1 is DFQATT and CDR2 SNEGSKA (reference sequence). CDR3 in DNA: TGCAGTGCTAGAGATTATCGCGAGCAGGAGACCCAATACTTC. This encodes CSARDYREQETQYF.

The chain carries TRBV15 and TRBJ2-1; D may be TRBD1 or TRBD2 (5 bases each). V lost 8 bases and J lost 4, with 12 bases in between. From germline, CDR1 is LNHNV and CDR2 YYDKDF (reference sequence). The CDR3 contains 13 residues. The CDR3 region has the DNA TGTGCCACCCGGGACCAGGGTTACAATGAGCAGTTCTTC. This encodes CATRDQGYNEQFF.

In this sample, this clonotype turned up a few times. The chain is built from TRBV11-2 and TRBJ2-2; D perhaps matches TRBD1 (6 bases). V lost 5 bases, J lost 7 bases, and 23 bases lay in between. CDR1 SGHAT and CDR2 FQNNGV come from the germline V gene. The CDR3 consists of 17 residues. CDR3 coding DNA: TGTGCCAGCAGCCTGTCCTACAGGGTCGTTTCGGGCGGGGAGCTGTTTTTT. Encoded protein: CASSLSYRVVSGGELFF.

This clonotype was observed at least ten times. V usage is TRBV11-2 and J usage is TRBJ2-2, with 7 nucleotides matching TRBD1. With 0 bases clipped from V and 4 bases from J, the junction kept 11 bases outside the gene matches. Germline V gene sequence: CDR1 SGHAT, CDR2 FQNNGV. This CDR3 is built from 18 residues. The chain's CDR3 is CASSLDRGLLLATGELFF. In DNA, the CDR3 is TGTGCCAGCAGCTTAGACAGGGGGTTGCTTCTTGCCACCGGGGAGCTGTTTTTT.

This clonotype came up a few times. Here the CDR3 reads CASSPAPGLVSYEQYF. The CDR3 region has the DNA TGCGCCAGCAGCCCGGCCCCGGGACTCGTCTCCTACGAGCAGTACTTC. V and J are TRBV5-1 and TRBJ2-7; D is possibly TRBD2 (6 bases). V was trimmed by 4 bases and J by 0 bases, leaving 17 bases between them. This CDR3 comprises 16 residues. The germline V gene has CDR1 SGHRS and CDR2 YFSETQ.

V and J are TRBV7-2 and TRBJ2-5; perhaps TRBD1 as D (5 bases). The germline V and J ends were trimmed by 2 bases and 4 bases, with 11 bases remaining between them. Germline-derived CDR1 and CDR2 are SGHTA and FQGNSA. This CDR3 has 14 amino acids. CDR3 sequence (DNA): TGTGCCAGCAGCTTAAACAGGCCACCAGAGACCCAGTACTTC. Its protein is CASSLNRPPETQYF.

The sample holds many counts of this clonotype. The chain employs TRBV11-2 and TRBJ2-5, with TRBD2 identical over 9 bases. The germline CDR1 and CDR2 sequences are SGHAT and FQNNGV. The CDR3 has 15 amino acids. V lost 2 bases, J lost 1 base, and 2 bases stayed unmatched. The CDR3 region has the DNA TGTGCCAGCAGCTTAATAGCGGGGGCCCAAGAGACCCAGTACTTC. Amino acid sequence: CASSLIAGAQETQYF.